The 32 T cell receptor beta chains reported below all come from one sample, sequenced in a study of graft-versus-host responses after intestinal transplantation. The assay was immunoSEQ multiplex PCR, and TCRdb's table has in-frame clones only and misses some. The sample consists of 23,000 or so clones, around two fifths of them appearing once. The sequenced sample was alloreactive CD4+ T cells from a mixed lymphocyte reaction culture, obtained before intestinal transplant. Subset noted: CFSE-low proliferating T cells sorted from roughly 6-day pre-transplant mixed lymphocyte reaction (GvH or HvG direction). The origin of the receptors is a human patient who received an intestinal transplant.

The CDR3, as DNA: TGTGCTAGTGCAAAACAGGGGGACTTCAGTGGAAATGAAGCTTTCTTT. It codes for CASAKQGDFSGNEAFF. This chain links TRBV12-5 with TRBJ1-1, with TRBD1 matching over 8 bases. Trimming took 7 bases from V and 7 from J; bases not matched to a gene: 17. The germline V gene encodes CDR1 LGHNT and CDR2 FRNRAP. The CDR3 consists of 16 residues.

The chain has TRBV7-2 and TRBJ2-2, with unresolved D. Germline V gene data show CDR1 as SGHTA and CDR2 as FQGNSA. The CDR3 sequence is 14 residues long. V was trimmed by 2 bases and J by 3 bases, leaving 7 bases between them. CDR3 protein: CASSLRSYTGELFF. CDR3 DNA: TGTGCCAGCAGCTTACGGAGCTACACCGGGGAGCTGTTTTTT.

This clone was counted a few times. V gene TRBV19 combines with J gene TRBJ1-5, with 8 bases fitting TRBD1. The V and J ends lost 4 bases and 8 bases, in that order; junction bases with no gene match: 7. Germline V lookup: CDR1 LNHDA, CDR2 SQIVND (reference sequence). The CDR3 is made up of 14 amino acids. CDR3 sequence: CASSTPGGAEPQHF. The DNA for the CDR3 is TGTGCCAGTAGTACCCCAGGGGGCGCAGAGCCCCAGCATTTT.

CDR3: CSVGLLGTGTYEQYF. The CDR3 nucleotides are TGCAGCGTGGGTCTGTTAGGGACAGGGACCTACGAGCAGTACTTC. The V call is TRBV29-1, the J call TRBJ2-7; 9 bases align to TRBD1. Germline V lookup: CDR1 SQVTM, CDR2 ANQGSEA. The CDR3 contains 15 residues. V shed 6 bases and J 2 bases; nucleotides not matched to a gene: 11.

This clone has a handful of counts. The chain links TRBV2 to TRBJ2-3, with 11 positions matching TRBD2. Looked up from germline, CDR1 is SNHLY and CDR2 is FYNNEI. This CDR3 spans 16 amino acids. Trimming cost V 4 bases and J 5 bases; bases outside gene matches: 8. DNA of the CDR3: TGTGCCAGCAGTGTGACTAGCGGGAATTTTCGAGATACGCAGTATTTT. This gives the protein CASSVTSGNFRDTQYF. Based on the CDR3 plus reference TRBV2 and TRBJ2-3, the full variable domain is EPEVTQTPSHQVTQMGQEVILRCVPISNHLYFYWYRQILGQKVEFLVSFYNNEISEKSEIFDDQFSVERPDGSNFTLKIRSTKLEDSAMYFCASSVTSGNFRDTQYFGPGTRLTVL.

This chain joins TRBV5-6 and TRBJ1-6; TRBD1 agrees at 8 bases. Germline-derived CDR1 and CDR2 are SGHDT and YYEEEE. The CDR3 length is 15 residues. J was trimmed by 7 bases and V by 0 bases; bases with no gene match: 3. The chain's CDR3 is CASSLGYRGNSPLHF. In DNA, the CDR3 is TGTGCCAGCAGCTTGGGGTACAGGGGGAATTCACCCCTCCACTTT. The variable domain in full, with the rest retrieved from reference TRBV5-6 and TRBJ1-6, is DAGVTQSPTHLIKTRGQQVTLRCSPKSGHDTVSWYQQALGQGPQFIFQYYEEEERQRGNFPDRFSGHQFPNYSSELNVNALLLGDSALYLCASSLGYRGNSPLHFGNGTRLTVT.

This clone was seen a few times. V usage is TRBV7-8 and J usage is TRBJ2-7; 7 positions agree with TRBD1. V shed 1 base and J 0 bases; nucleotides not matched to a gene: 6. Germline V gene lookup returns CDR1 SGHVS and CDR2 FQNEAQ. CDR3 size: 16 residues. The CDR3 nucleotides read TGTGCCAGCAGCTTAGTCGACAGGGTCAGCTCCTACGAGCAGTACTTC. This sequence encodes CASSLVDRVSSYEQYF.

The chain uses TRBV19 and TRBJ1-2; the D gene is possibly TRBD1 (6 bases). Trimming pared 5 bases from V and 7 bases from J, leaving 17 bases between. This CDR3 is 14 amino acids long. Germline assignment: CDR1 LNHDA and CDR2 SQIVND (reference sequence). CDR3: CASSLNLQGGGYTF. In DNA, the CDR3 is TGTGCCAGTAGTCTAAACCTACAGGGTGGTGGCTACACCTTC.

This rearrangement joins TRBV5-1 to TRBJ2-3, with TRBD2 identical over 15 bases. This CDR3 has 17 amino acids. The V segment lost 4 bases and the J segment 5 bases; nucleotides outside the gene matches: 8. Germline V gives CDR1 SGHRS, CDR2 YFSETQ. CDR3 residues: CASSLWTSGGAIDTQYF. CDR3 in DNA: TGCGCCAGCAGCCTTTGGACTAGCGGGGGGGCCATAGATACGCAGTATTTT.

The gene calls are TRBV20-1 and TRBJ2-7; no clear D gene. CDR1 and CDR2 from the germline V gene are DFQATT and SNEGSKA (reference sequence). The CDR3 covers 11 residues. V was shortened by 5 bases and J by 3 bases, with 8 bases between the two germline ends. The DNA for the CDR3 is TGCAGTGCTTCCCAGGTCTACGAGCAGTACTTC. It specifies CSASQVYEQYF.

CDR3 loop: CASSLEYAGGSYEQYF. As DNA, the CDR3 is TGTGCCAGCAGCTTAGAGTATGCGGGGGGATCCTACGAGCAGTACTTC. The rearrangement joins TRBV11-3 to TRBJ2-7; the match to TRBD2 covers 8 bases. Germline V gene data show CDR1 as SGHNT and CDR2 as YENEEA. Unmatched junction bases numbered 5, after V lost 0 bases and J lost 1 base. The CDR3 covers 16 residues.

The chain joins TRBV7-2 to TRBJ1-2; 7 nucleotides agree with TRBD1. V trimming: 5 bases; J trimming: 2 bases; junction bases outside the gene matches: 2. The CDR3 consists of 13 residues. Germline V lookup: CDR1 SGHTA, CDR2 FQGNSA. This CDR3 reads CASSRDRNYGYTF. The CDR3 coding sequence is TGTGCCAGCAGCAGGGACAGAAACTATGGCTACACCTTC.

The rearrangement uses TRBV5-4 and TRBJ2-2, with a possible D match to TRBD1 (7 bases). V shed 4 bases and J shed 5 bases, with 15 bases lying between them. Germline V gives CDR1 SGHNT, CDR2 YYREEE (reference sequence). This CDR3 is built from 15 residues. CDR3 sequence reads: CASSPTGRKTGELFF. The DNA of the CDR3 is TGTGCCAGCAGCCCGACAGGGAGGAAGACCGGGGAGCTGTTTTTT.

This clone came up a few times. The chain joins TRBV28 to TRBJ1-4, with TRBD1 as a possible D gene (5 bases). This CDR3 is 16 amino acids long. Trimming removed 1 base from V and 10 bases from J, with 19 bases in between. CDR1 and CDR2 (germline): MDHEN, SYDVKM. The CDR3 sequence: CASSLSGRTRLAKLFF. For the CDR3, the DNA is TGTGCCAGCAGTTTATCCGGCCGGACACGGCTGGCAAAACTGTTTTTT. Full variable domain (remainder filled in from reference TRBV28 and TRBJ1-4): DVKVTQSSRYLVKRTGEKVFLECVQDMDHENMFWYRQDPGLGLRLIYFSYDVKMKEKGDIPEGYSVSREKKERFSLILESASTNQTSMYLCASSLSGRTRLAKLFFGSGTQLSVL.

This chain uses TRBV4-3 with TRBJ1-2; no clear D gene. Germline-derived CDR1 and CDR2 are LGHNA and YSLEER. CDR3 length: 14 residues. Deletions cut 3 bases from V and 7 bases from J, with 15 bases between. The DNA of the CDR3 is TGCGCCAGCAGCCATTATGAGGGTCTCGGTGGCTACACCTTC. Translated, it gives CASSHYEGLGGYTF.

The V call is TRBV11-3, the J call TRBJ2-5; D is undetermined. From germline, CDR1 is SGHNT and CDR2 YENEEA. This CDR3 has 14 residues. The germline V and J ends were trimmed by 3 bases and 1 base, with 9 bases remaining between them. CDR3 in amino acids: CASSFAYLQETQYF. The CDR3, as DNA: TGTGCCAGCAGCTTCGCCTATCTCCAAGAGACCCAGTACTTC.

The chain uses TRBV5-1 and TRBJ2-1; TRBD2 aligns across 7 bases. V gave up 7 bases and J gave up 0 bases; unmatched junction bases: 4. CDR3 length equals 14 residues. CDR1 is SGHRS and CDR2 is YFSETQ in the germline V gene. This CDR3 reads CASARGSSYNEQFF. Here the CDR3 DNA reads TGCGCCAGCGCCCGCGGGAGCTCCTACAATGAGCAGTTCTTC.

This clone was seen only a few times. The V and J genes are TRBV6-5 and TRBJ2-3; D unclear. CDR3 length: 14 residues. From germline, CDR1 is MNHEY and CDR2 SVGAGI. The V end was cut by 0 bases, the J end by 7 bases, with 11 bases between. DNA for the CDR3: TGTGCCAGCAGTTACTCTACAGTGGCATATACGCAGTATTTT. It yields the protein CASSYSTVAYTQYF.

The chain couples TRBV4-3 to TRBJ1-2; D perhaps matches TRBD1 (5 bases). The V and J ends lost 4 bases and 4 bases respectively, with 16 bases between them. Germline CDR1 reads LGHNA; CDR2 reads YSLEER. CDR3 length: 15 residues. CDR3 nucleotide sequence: TGCGCCAGCAGCCCCCAGGACACGTCAATCTATGGCTACACCTTC. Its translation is CASSPQDTSIYGYTF.

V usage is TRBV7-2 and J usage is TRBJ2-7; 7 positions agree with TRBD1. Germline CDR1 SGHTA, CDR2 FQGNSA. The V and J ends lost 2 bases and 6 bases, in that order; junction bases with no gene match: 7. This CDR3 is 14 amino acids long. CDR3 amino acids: CASSLTTGFGEQYF. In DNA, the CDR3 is TGTGCCAGCAGCTTAACGACAGGGTTCGGCGAGCAGTACTTC.

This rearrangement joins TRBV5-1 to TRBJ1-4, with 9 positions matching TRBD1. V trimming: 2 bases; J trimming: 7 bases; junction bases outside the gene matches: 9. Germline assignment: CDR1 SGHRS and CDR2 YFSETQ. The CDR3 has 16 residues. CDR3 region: CASSFPSGTGSEKLFF. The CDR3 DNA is TGCGCCAGCAGCTTCCCATCCGGGACAGGGTCTGAAAAACTGTTTTTT.

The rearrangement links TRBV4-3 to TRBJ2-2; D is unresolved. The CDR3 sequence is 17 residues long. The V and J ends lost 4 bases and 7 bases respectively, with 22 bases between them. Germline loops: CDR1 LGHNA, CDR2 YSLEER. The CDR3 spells CASSLGGRKPKSGELFF. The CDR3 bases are TGCGCCAGCAGCCTTGGCGGTCGGAAGCCAAAAAGCGGGGAGCTGTTTTTT.

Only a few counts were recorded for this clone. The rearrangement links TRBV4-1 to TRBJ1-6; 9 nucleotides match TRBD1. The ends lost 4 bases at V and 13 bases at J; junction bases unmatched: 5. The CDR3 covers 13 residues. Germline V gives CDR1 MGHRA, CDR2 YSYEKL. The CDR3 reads CASSLDRGDPLHF. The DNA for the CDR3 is TGCGCCAGCAGCCTGGACAGGGGAGACCCCCTCCACTTT.

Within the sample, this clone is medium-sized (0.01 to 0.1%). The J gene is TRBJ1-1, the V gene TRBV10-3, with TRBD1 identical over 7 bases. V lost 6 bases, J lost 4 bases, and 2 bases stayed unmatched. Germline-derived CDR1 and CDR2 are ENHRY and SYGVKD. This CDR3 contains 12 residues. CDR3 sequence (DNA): TGTGCCATCAGGGGGACAGTCACTGAAGCTTTCTTT. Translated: CAIRGTVTEAFF.

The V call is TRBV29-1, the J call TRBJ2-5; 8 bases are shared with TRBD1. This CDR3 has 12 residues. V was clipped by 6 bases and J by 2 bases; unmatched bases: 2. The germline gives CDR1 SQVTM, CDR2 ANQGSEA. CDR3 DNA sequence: TGCAGCGTGGGGGACAGGCAAGAGACCCAGTACTTC. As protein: CSVGDRQETQYF.

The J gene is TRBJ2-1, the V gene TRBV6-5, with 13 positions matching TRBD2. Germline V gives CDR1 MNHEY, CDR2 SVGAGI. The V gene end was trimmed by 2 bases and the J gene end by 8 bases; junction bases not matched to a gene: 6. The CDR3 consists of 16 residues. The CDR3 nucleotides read TGTGCCAGCAGTTACGTGGGACTAGCGGGAATCGATGAGCAGTTCTTC. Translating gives CASSYVGLAGIDEQFF.

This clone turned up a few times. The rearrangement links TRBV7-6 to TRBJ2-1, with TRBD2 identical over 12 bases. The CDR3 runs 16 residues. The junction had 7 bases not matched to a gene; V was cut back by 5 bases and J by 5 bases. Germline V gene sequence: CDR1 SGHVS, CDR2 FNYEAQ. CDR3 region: CASSLSGLAGNNEQFF. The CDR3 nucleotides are TGTGCCAGCAGCCTATCGGGACTAGCGGGTAACAATGAGCAGTTCTTC.

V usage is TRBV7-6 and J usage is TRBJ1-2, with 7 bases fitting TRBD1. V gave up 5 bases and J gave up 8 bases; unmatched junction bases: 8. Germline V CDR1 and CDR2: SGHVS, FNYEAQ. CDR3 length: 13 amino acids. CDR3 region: CASSHRQGDGYTF. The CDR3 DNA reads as TGTGCCAGCAGCCACCGACAGGGAGACGGCTACACCTTC.

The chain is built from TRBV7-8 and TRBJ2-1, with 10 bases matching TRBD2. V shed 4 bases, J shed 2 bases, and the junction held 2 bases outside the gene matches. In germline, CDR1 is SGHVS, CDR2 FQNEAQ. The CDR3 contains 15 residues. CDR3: CASSYLAGAYNEQFF. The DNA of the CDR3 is TGTGCCAGCAGCTATCTAGCGGGAGCCTACAATGAGCAGTTCTTC.

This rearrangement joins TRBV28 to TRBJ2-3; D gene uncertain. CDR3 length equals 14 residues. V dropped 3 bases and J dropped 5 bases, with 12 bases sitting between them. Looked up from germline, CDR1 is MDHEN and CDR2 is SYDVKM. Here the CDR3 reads CASSFKQVRDTQYF. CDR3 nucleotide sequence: TGTGCCAGCAGTTTCAAGCAGGTGAGAGATACGCAGTATTTT. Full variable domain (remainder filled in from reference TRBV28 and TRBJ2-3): DVKVTQSSRYLVKRTGEKVFLECVQDMDHENMFWYRQDPGLGLRLIYFSYDVKMKEKGDIPEGYSVSREKKERFSLILESASTNQTSMYLCASSFKQVRDTQYFGPGTRLTVL.

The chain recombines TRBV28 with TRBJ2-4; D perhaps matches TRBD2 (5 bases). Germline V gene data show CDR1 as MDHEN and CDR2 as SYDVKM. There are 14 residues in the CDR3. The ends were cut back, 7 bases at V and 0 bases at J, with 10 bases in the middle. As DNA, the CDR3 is TGTGCCAGCACCCCTAGCCTAGCCAAAAACATTCAGTACTTC. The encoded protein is CASTPSLAKNIQYF.

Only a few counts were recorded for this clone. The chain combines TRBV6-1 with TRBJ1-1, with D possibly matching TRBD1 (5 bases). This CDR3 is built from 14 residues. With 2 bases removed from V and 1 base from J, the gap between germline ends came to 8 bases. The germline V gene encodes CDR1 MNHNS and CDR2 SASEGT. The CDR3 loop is CASSEFQGNTEAFF. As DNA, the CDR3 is TGTGCCAGCAGTGAATTCCAGGGGAACACTGAAGCTTTCTTT.